This entry features one T cell receptor (beta chain) sequence. Its antigen remains unknown. Here immunoSEQ multiplex PCR was the method, and the copy in TCRdb shows in-frame clones only, minus some. The sample consists of 150,000 to 200,000 clones, approximately 94% of them appearing once. This specimen belongs to a study of T cell responses to AZD1222 COVID-19 vaccine. General study points: Just a handful of AZD1222 recipients were seropositive at baseline. Clonal diversity may have been underestimated, and the donors were mostly white British, with more females than males. After the peak T cell response, and only then, were repertoires sampled.

Trimming pared 4 bases from V and 5 bases from J, leaving 14 bases between. CDR1 is SGHAT, CDR2 FQNNGV, per germline. This CDR3 contains 14 residues. Sequenced here: peripheral blood, sampled 28 days after the second AZD1222 dose. The chain joins TRBV11-2 to TRBJ2-5; possibly TRBD1 for D (5 bases). This receptor was obtained from an adult who received the AZD1222 COVID-19 vaccine. CDR3 nucleotides: TGTGCCAGCAGCTCCCCGGCAGGGATGGAGACCCAGTACTTC. It specifies CASSSPAGMETQYF.